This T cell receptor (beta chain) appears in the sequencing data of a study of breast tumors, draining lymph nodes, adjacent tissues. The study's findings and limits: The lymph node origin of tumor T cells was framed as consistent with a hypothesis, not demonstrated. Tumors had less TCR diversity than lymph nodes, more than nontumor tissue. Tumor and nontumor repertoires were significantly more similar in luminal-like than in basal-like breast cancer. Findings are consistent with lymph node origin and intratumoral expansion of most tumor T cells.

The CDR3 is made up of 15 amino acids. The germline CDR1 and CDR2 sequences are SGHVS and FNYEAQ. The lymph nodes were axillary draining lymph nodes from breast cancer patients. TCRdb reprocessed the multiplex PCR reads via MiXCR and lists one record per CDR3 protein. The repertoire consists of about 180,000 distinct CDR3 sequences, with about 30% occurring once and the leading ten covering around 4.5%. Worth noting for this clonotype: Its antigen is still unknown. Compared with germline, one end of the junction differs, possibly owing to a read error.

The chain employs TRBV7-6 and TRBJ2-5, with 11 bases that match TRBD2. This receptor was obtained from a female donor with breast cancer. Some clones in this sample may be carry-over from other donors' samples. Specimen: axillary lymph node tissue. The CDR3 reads CASSWGLAVQETQHF. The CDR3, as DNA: TGTGCCAGCAGCTGGGGACTAGCGGTCCAAGAGACCCAGCACTTC.